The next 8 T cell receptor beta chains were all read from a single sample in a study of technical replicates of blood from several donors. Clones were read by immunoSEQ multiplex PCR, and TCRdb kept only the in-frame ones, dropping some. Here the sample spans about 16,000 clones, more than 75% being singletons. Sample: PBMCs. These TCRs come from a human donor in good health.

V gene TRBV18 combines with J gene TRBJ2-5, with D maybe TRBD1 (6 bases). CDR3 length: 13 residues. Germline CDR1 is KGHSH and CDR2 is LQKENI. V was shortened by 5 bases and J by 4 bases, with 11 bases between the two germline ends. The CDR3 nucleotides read TGTGCCAGCTCATCTGACAGGTCAGAGACCCAGTACTTC. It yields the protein CASSSDRSETQYF. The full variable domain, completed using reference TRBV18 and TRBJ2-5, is NAGVMQNPRHLVRRRGQEARLRCSPMKGHSHVYWYRQLPEEGLKFMVYLQKENIIDESGMPKERFSAEFPKEGPSILRIQQVVRGDSAAYFCASSSDRSETQYFGPGTRLLVL.

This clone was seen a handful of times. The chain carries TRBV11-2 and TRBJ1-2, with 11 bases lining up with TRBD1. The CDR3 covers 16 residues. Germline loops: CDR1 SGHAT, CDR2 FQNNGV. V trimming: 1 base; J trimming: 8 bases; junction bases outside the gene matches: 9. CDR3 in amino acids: CASSLGSGTGGQGYTF. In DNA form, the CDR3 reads TGTGCCAGCAGCTTAGGGTCTGGGACAGGGGGACAAGGCTACACCTTC.

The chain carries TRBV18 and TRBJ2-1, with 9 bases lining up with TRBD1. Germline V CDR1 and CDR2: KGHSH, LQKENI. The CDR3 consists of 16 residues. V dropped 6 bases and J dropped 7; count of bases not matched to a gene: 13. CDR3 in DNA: TGTGCCAGCTCGGCTTACGAACAGGGGGCGGGGAATGAGCAGTTCTTC. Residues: CASSAYEQGAGNEQFF. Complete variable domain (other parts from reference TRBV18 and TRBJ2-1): NAGVMQNPRHLVRRRGQEARLRCSPMKGHSHVYWYRQLPEEGLKFMVYLQKENIIDESGMPKERFSAEFPKEGPSILRIQQVVRGDSAAYFCASSAYEQGAGNEQFFGPGTRLTVL.

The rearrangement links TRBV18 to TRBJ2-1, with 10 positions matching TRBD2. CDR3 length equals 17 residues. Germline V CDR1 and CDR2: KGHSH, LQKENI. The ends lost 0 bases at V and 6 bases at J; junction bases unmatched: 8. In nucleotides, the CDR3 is TGTGCCAGCTCACCACCGTCCTCTAGCGGGAGAGGCAATGAGCAGTTCTTC. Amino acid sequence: CASSPPSSSGRGNEQFF.

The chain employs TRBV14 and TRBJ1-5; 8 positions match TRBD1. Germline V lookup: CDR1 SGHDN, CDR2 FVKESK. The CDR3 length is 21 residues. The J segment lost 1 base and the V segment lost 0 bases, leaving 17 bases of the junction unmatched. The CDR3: CASSQDRGQGSQGGSNQPQHF. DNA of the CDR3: TGTGCCAGCAGCCAAGATAGAGGACAGGGATCCCAAGGAGGCAGCAATCAGCCCCAGCATTTT.

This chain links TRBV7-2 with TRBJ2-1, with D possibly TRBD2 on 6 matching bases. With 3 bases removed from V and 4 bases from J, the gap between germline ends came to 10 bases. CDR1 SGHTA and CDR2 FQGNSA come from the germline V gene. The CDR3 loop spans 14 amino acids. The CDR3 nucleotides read TGTGCCAGCAGCTTGGGAGGCTCGTACAATGAGCAGTTCTTC. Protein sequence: CASSLGGSYNEQFF.

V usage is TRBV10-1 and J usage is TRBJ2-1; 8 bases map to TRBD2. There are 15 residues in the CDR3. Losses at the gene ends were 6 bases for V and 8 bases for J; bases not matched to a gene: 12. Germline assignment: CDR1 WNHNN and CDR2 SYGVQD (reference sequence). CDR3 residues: CASSDGAGGTYEQFF. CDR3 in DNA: TGCGCCAGCAGCGACGGGGCGGGAGGTACCTATGAGCAGTTCTTC.

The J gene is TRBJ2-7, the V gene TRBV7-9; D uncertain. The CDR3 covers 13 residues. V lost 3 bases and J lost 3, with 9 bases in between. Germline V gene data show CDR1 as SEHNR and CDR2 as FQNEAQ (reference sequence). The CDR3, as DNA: TGTGCCAGCAGCTTTGACAATGTCTACGAGCAGTACTTC. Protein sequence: CASSFDNVYEQYF.